This T cell receptor beta chain stems from a study of regulatory T cells in long-lasting Graves disease. In the study overall: The study counted Graves' disease as persistent given over 5 years of antithyroid drugs and positive TSH receptor antibodies. Overall study results and limits: Fewer public clonotypes were shared by new patients (roughly 910) than by persistent patients (roughly 2,500). Lower TCR diversity characterized persistent Graves' patients relative to newly diagnosed patients.

Time point specified: persistent/refractory GD, antithyroid drugs over 5 years with positive TRAb. PBMC-extracted RNA yielded the TCR library. iRepertoire HTBI primers and Arm-PCR of CDR3 regions built TCR beta libraries. TCRdb processed the multiplex PCR reads anew with MiXCR; each CDR3 protein has one entry. The top ten hold 25% to 35% of the sample, which has some 370,000 distinct CDR3 sequences, 20% to 25% seen once. V shed 0 bases and J shed 2 bases, with 14 bases lying between them. The CDR3 has 16 residues. Germline V gene sequence: CDR1 SGHDT, CDR2 YYEEEE. This clonotype was found a few times. Its antigen is not known.

The chain is built from TRBV5-6 and TRBJ2-5; possible D gene TRBD1, 6 bases. The source is a woman between 40 and 55 years old with Graves disease. Here the sequenced sample was peripheral blood mononuclear cells (PBMCs), taken when the disease was refractory, from a patient treated with antithyroid drugs. The CDR3 sequence is CASSLGPGAIQETQYF. The CDR3, as DNA: TGTGCCAGCAGCTTGGGACCAGGGGCCATTCAAGAGACCCAGTACTTC.